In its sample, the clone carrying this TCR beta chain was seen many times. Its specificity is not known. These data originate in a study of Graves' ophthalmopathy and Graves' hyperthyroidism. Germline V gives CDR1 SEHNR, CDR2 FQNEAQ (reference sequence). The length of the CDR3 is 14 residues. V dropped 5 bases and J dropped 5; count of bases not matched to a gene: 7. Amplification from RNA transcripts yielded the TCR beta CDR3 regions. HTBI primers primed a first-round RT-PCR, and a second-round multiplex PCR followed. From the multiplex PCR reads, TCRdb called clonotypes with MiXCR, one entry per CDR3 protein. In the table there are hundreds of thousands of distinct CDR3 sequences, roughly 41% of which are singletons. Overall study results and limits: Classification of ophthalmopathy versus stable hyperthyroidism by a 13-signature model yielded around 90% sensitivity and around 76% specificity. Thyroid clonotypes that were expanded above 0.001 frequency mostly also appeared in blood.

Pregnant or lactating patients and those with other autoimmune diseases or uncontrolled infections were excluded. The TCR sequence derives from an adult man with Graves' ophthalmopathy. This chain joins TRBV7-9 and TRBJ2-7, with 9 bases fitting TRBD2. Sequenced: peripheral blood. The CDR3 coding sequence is TGTGCCAGCAGCAGCGGGGGGCTTAGGAACGAGCAGTACTTC. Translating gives CASSSGGLRNEQYF.